A single sample gave rise to the 5 T cell receptor beta chains below, sequenced in a study of low-dose radiotherapy and immunotherapy resistance in tumors (dated by TCRdb to the early 2020s). The sequencer listed for this sample is Illumina HiSeq 2500. First-strand cDNA was synthesized using Superscript III and a set of TRAV- and TRBV-specific primers, so that both TCRalpha and TCRbeta chains were covered. TCRs were amplified with Phusion for about 20 PCR cycles using a constant-region primer together with the adapter attached to the V primers. TCRdb cleaned the public reads at Q25 with fastp, built clones with MiXCR and kept in-frame beta chains. One record per CDR3 amino acid sequence lists the most common genes and DNA. The sample profile shows roughly 32,000 distinct CDR3 sequences; under 55% of them were found once. Approximately 5.3% of the sample is held by the ten biggest clonotypes. This specimen's time point label, per the study, means: after trial treatment. What the treatment or condition label conveys for this sample: LDRT plus nivolumab, ipilimumab, low-dose cyclophosphamide and aspirin (RACIN trial).

The sample consisted of PBMCs, taken after low-dose radiotherapy plus immunotherapy. These receptors all stem from a male donor with gallbladder cancer.

To note about this clonotype: A far larger clone is off by one base, so a read error is likely. The CDR3 spells CSAPQPAVWTRNEQYF. CDR3 sequence (DNA): TGCAGTGCCCCCCAACCGGCAGTTTGGACGAGGAATGAGCAGTACTTC. V and J are TRBV20-1 and TRBJ2-4; D unresolved. Trimming removed 6 bases from V and 13 bases from J, with 31 bases in between. This CDR3 contains 16 residues. The germline V gene has CDR1 DFQATT and CDR2 SNEGSKA (reference sequence).

This clonotype was detected once. V gene TRBV6-8 combines with J gene TRBJ1-2; 7 bases agree with TRBD1. Per germline, CDR1 MNHGY and CDR2 SAAAGT. The CDR3 contains 14 residues. V shed 8 bases and J 10 bases; nucleotides not matched to a gene: 16. CDR3 coding DNA: TGTGCCAGCTACTCCGCCAGGGGGGACCGAGACTACACCTTC. This codes for CASYSARGDRDYTF.

For this clonotype: A read error is the likely source, as a far larger clone sits one nucleotide away. The chain is built from TRBV6-2 or TRBV6-3 and TRBJ2-1; D is unclear. This CDR3 comprises 11 residues. Germline CDR1 reads MNHEY; CDR2 reads SVGEGT. V lost 7 bases, J lost 10 bases, and 11 bases lay in between. The CDR3 loop is CASTLGLEQFF. In DNA, the CDR3 is TGTGCCAGCACCTTAGGCCTCGAGCAGTTCTTC.

This clonotype is categorized as medium-sized. This chain uses TRBV6-2 or TRBV6-3 with TRBJ2-1; D uncertain. V lost 5 bases, J lost 0 bases, and 11 bases lay in between. The CDR3 sequence is 15 residues long. Germline V gives CDR1 MNHEY, CDR2 SVGEGT. CDR3 in DNA: TGTGCCAGCAGTGTCGAAAGTCTCTCCTACAATGAGCAGTTCTTC. Protein product: CASSVESLSYNEQFF.

This clonotype occurred a few times. Given a far larger clone just one base away, this is likely a sequencing read error. The chain has TRBV6-1 and TRBJ2-7; 9 bases match TRBD2. V trimming: 0 bases; J trimming: 7 bases; junction bases outside the gene matches: 16. This CDR3 is built from 18 residues. Germline V gene lookup returns CDR1 MNHNS and CDR2 SASEGT. The DNA for the CDR3 is TGTGCCAGCAGTGAAGCGCTTCCGGGGCGCGGGGGGGGCTATGAGCAGTACTTC. Amino acids: CASSEALPGRGGGYEQYF.